This section outlines one TCR beta chain sequence together with its context. Its specificity is not known. This CDR3 is also generated by other DNA sequences in the sample. CD8 cells regarded as naive lacked CD45RO, were positively chosen for CCR7, and omitted terminally differentiated effector memory CD45RA+ cells. All participating donors were Caucasian adults from Nashville, Tennessee. The data were produced by immunoSEQ multiplex PCR, yet TCRdb's version contains in-frame clones alone and is incomplete. Among under 2,000,000 clones, approximately 94% were seen once, and the ten largest hold more than 0.95%. This record comes from a study of shared clonotypes between healthy human individuals. Notes on the study in general: Sorted-subset samples were not fully sequenced, rarefaction indicated.

The CDR3 extends over 11 amino acids. Germline loops: CDR1 MNHEY, CDR2 SVGAGI. Trimming took off 3 bases at V and 7 bases at J, with 7 bases between the two ends. Sequencing was carried out using naive CD8+ T cells sorted from blood. J is TRBJ2-7 and V is TRBV6-5, with D perhaps being TRBD1 or TRBD2 (5 bases each). This sequence originates from a man aged 18 to 30 in good health. The CDR3 protein is CASSYWGEQYF. Written as DNA, the CDR3 is TGTGCCAGCAGTTATTGGGGGGAGCAGTACTTC.